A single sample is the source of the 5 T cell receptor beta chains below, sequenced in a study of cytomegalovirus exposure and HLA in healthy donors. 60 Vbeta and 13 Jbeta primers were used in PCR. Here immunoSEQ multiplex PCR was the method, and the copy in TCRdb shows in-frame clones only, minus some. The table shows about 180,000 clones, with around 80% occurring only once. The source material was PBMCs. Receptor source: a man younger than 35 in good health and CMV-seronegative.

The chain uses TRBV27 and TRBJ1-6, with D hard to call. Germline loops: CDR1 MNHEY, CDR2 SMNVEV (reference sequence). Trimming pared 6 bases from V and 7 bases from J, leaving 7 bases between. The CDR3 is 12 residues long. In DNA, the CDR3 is TGTGCCAGCAGGTCAGGAAATTCACCCCTCCACTTT. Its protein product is CASRSGNSPLHF.

The CDR3 DNA is TGCAGTGCTATTCTCGCGGGAGGGAAGTACTTC. Protein sequence: CSAILAGGKYF. The chain has TRBV20-1 and TRBJ2-7, with TRBD2 matching 9 bases. The CDR3 runs 11 residues. The V gene's germline CDR1 is DFQATT and CDR2 SNEGSKA (reference sequence). V was pared by 4 bases and J by 11 bases, with 6 bases of the junction left unmatched.

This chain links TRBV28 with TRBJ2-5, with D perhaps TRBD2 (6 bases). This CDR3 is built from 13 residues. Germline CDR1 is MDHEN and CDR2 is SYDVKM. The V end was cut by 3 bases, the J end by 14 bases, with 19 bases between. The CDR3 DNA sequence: TGTGCCAGCAGTTTCGATTTCACCGGGACTCCCTACTTC. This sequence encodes CASSFDFTGTPYF.

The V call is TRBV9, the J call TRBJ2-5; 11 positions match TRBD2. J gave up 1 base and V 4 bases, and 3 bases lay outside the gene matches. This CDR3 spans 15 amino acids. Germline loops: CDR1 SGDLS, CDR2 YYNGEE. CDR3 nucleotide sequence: TGTGCCAGCAGCCCCGGGACTAGCGGCCAAGAGACCCAGTACTTC. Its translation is CASSPGTSGQETQYF.

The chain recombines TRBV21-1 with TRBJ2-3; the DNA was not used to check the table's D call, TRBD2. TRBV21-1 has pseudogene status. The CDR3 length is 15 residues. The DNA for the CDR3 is TGTGCCAGCAGCACTCCGCGGGTTAGCACAGATACGCAGTATTTT. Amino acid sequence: CASSTPRVSTDTQYF.